This paragraph covers one T cell receptor beta chain sequence. Its antigen is undetermined. These data originate in a study of Ad26.COV2.S vaccination and SARS-CoV-2 variants. Study results and limitations: Recipients of vaccine and of placebo showed similar breadth of their non-spike TCR repertoires.

The V gene lost 5 bases and the J gene lost 4 bases, with 5 bases spanning the gap. The CDR3 is 11 amino acids. Measured with immunoSEQ multiplex PCR; TCRdb has only the in-frame clones, and not every one. The sample records roughly 92,000 clones, roughly 85% being singletons. The chain has TRBV12-3 or TRBV12-4 and TRBJ1-1; no clear D. The material sequenced was peripheral blood, taken after recovery from COVID-19. This TCR was recovered from a human donor who had recovered from COVID-19. For the CDR3, the DNA is TGTGCCAGCAGTGTGACCACTGAAGCTTTCTTT. Protein product: CASSVTTEAFF.